These 14 T cell receptor beta chains were sequenced from one sample in a study of human T cells and chemical hapten exposure. TCRdb used MiXCR to reprocess the RACE reads, holding one entry per CDR3 protein. Of approximately 84,000 distinct CDR3 sequences in the sample, 8.6% are singletons; the top ten hold approximately 1.5%. Time point described: healthy volunteer bleed at 6 weeks. The starting material, unfractionated whole blood, was used for total RNA extraction. The sample consisted of whole blood. All receptors come from a male donor in good health. Some clones in this sample may be carry-over from other donors' samples.

The chain uses TRBV6-1 and TRBJ1-1; D might be TRBD1 (6 bases). The CDR3 extends over 11 amino acids. V gave up 10 bases and J gave up 3 bases, with 9 bases separating them. CDR1 is MNHNS and CDR2 is SASEGT in the germline V gene. The CDR3 DNA sequence: TGTGCCACCTACAGGGACACTGAAGCTTTCTTT. This translates into CATYRDTEAFF.

CDR3 bases: TGTGCCACCTGCGGCGGCAGGTCGGATAATTCACCCCTCCACTTT. Translated, it gives CATCGGRSDNSPLHF. V gene TRBV10-3 combines with J gene TRBJ1-6; no clear D. There are 15 residues in the CDR3. V lost 10 bases to trimming and J lost 5 bases, with 18 bases between them. Germline values: CDR1 ENHRY, CDR2 SYGVKD.

Here the CDR3 DNA reads TGTGCCTGCCACAGGGCTGGGGCCAACGTCCTGACTTTC. The encoded protein is CACHRAGANVLTF. The chain joins TRBV30 to TRBJ2-6; D is possibly TRBD1 (6 bases). The CDR3 has 13 residues. Trimming left V 6 bases short and J 2 bases short, with 8 bases between. Germline CDR1 GTSNPN, CDR2 SVGIG (reference sequence).

This clonotype was observed a few times. The chain links TRBV7-8 to TRBJ1-4, with D uncertain. CDR1 SGHVS and CDR2 FQNEAQ come from the germline V gene. The CDR3 covers 14 residues. Trimming left V 1 base short and J 8 bases short, with 11 bases between. CDR3 region: CASSLGRISEKLFF. The CDR3 DNA reads as TGTGCCAGCAGCTTAGGCAGGATTTCCGAAAAACTGTTTTTT.

The V gene is TRBV7-9, the J gene TRBJ2-1; 8 positions agree with TRBD2. V trimming: 3 bases; J trimming: 5 bases; junction bases outside the gene matches: 3. CDR1 is SEHNR and CDR2 is FQNEAQ in the germline V gene (reference sequence). The CDR3 sequence is 14 residues long. This chain's CDR3 is CASSFSGTNNEQFF. For the CDR3, the DNA is TGTGCCAGCAGCTTTAGCGGGACTAACAATGAGCAGTTCTTC.

The chain uses TRBV25-1 and TRBJ1-4, with D possibly matching TRBD1 (5 bases). CDR1 and CDR2 (germline): MGHDK, SYGVNS. The CDR3 loop spans 16 amino acids. V lost 2 bases and J 7 bases, leaving 17 bases between the germline ends. CDR3 in DNA: TGTGCCAGCAGTGAACTGGACCTCCCGGGGGGTGAAAAACTGTTTTTT. It specifies CASSELDLPGGEKLFF.

The sample holds many counts of this clonotype. CDR3 nucleotide sequence: TGTGCCAGCAGCCAAGTCCCAGAGACCCAGTACTTC. It specifies CASSQVPETQYF. The chain links TRBV3-1 to TRBJ2-5; D not resolved. The germline CDR1 and CDR2 sequences are LGHDT and YNNKEL (reference sequence). This CDR3 is built from 12 residues. V was pared by 1 base and J by 4 bases, with 4 bases between.

The chain carries TRBV12-3 or TRBV12-4 and TRBJ1-5; no clear D gene. The CDR3 has 15 amino acids. V lost 5 bases and J lost 7, with 18 bases in between. The CDR3 DNA is TGTGCCAGCAGTCCGACCGGCTCTGGGTCCCAGCCCCAGCATTTT. Translation gives CASSPTGSGSQPQHF.

V usage is TRBV7-2 and J usage is TRBJ1-2; TRBD1 is a possible D gene (6 bases). V was trimmed by 6 bases and J by 2 bases, leaving 16 bases between them. The CDR3 covers 15 residues. Germline V gene data show CDR1 as SGHTA and CDR2 as FQGNSA. The CDR3 loop reads CASSQGGTVNYGYTF. The CDR3 region has the DNA TGTGCCAGCAGTCAAGGGGGAACCGTAAACTATGGCTACACCTTC.

The chain couples TRBV7-9 to TRBJ2-1, with 7 bases fitting TRBD2. This CDR3 has 15 residues. Germline V gives CDR1 SEHNR, CDR2 FQNEAQ (reference sequence). V was pared by 5 bases and J by 8 bases, with 12 bases of the junction left unmatched. This chain's CDR3 is CASSRSGGGSDEQFF. The CDR3 DNA is TGTGCCAGCAGCCGGTCTGGGGGAGGGTCCGATGAGCAGTTCTTC.

The V gene is TRBV5-4, the J gene TRBJ2-7; 11 bases agree with TRBD1. The junction had 3 bases not matched to a gene; V was cut back by 2 bases and J by 2 bases. Germline V gives CDR1 SGHNT, CDR2 YYREEE (reference sequence). CDR3 length: 15 amino acids. This CDR3 reads CASSLGTGGTYEQYF. DNA for the CDR3: TGTGCCAGCAGCTTAGGGACAGGGGGTACCTACGAGCAGTACTTC.

This clonotype was recorded at least ten times. The chain joins TRBV12-3 or TRBV12-4 to TRBJ2-2; TRBD1 matches 7 bases. The CDR3 sequence is 15 residues long. J lost 3 bases, V lost 2 bases, and 3 bases had no gene match. CDR3 nucleotides: TGTGCCAGCAGTTTAAGGCAGGGGGACACCGGGGAGCTGTTTTTT. Amino acids: CASSLRQGDTGELFF.

A few counts support this clonotype. J is TRBJ2-1 and V is TRBV20-1, with TRBD1 matching over 10 bases. The V gene end was trimmed by 1 base and the J gene end by 14 bases; junction bases not matched to a gene: 8. This CDR3 has 13 amino acids. CDR1 and CDR2 (germline): DFQATT, SNEGSKA (reference sequence). The CDR3 is CSARVGTGDAEFF. In nucleotides, the CDR3 is TGCAGTGCTAGAGTGGGGACAGGGGATGCAGAGTTCTTC.

This clonotype has at least ten counts. V and J are TRBV3-1 and TRBJ1-5, with TRBD1 matching 9 bases. The CDR3 runs to 15 residues. V trimming: 4 bases; J trimming: 3 bases; junction bases outside the gene matches: 4. Germline CDR1 LGHDT, CDR2 YNNKEL (reference sequence). As DNA, the CDR3 is TGTGCCAGCAGCCCGGGGACAGGGTTCAATCAGCCCCAGCATTTT. It codes for CASSPGTGFNQPQHF.